This T cell receptor (beta chain) derives from a study of blood T cell repertoires in COVID-19. Study background: The origin of the acute and convalescent COVID-19 samples was the United States, Italy and Spain.

The germline gives CDR1 SGHTA, CDR2 FQGNSA. The V end lost 2 bases, the J end lost 13 bases, and 9 bases lay between the germline ends. This CDR3 region has 11 residues. Seattle's cohort entered during active infection and was followed longitudinally. Assay: immunoSEQ multiplex PCR; the TCRdb copy retains only in-frame clones and omits some. The sample includes nearly 350,000 clones, about 88% of them seen just once. This TCR derives from a woman in her 70s with COVID-19, enrolled during active disease. This chain uses TRBV7-2 with TRBJ2-1; D is unclear. Sequenced material: peripheral blood. The CDR3 bases are TGTGCCAGCAGCTTAAGAAGCGAACAGTTCTTC. Protein: CASSLRSEQFF. The whole variable domain, filled in from reference TRBV7-2 and TRBJ2-1, reads GAGVSQSPSNKVTEKGKDVELRCDPISGHTALYWYRQSLGQGLEFLIYFQGNSAPDKSGLPSDRFSAERTGGSVSTLTIQRTQQEDSAVYLCASSLRSEQFFGPGTRLTVL.